This T cell receptor beta chain was recovered during a study of CD8 T cells in ankylosing spondylitis. Regarding the study as a whole: It appeared that ankylosing spondylitis blood was characterized by a TCR beta motif of several highly homologous variants. It was reported that disease-linked clones were significantly enriched in matched ankylosing spondylitis synovial fluid. Prior literature has documented some motif variants in synovial fluid and blood from reactive arthritis. A CD8+ phenotype characterized the disease-linked clones, which were relatively rare in peripheral blood.

It was by quantitative 5'-RACE with molecular barcodes that TCR beta libraries were made. Via MiXCR, TCRdb re-called the 5' RACE reads, giving one row per CDR3 protein. This table has a few hundred thousand distinct CDR3 sequences, approximately 8.2% appearing once. This clonotype was seen many times. What it binds is unknown. V trimming: 7 bases; J trimming: 7 bases; junction bases outside the gene matches: 9. Germline CDR1 SQVTM, CDR2 ANQGSEA. The CDR3 runs 14 residues. Sequenced: blood, either unsorted or a sorted T cell fraction (not recorded which). The sequence came from a male donor with ankylosing spondylitis. The gene calls are TRBV29-1 and TRBJ2-2, with TRBD2 matching 10 bases. The CDR3 DNA follows: TGCAGCGGCTCTAGCGGGAGAAAGAGCGGGGAGCTGTTTTTT. This encodes CSGSSGRKSGELFF.